This T cell receptor (beta chain) was documented in a study of blood T cell repertoires in COVID-19. Study as a whole: From T cells, B-cell-depleted T cells, or PBMCs came the material, which was cDNA or gDNA.

The data were produced by immunoSEQ multiplex PCR, yet TCRdb's version contains in-frame clones alone and is incomplete. There are under 300,000 clones in the sample; 75% to 85% occur only once, and 5.5% lies in the top ten. Between the trimmed V and J ends, which lost 5 bases and 2 bases, there was a span of 19 bases. Germline assignment: CDR1 LNHDA and CDR2 SQIVND (reference sequence). This CDR3 is 17 amino acids long. Material: peripheral blood. This receptor was taken from a human donor in a cohort sampled during active COVID-19. The V gene is TRBV19, the J gene TRBJ1-5, with a possible D match to TRBD1 (6 bases). The CDR3 bases are TGTGCCAGTAGTGTCTGGGGGCGCTTGTATGGCAATCAGCCCCAGCATTTT. It specifies CASSVWGRLYGNQPQHF. The entire variable domain, with the rest obtained from reference TRBV19 and TRBJ1-5, is as follows: DGGITQSPKYLFRKEGQNVTLSCEQNLNHDAMYWYRQDPGQGLRLIYYSQIVNDFQKGDIAEGYSVSREKKESFPLTVTSAQKNPTAFYLCASSVWGRLYGNQPQHFGDGTRLSIL.